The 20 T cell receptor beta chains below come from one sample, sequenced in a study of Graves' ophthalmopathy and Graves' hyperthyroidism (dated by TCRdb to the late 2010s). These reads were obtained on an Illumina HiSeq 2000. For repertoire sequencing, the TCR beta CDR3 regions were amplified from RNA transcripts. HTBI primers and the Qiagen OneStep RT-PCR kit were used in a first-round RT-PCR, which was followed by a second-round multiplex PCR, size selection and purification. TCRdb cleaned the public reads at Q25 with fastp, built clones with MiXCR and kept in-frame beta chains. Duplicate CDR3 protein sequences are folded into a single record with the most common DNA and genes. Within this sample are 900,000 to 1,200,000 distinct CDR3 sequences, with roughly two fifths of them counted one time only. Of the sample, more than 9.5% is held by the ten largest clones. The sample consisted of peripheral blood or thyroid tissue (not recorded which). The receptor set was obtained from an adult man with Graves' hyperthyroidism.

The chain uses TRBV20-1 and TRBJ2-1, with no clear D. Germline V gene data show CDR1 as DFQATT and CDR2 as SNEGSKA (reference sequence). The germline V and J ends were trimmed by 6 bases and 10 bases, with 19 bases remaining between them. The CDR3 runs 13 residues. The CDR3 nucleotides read TGCAGTGCCGACGCGCAGGTCCGTAGGGAGCAGTTCTTC. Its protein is CSADAQVRREQFF.

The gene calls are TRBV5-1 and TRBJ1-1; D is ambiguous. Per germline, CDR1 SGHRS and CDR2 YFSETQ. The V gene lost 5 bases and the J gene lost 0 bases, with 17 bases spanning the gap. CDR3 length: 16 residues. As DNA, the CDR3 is TGCGCCAGCAGACTCCTCGGGCGAGGAATGAACACTGAAGCTTTCTTT. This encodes CASRLLGRGMNTEAFF.

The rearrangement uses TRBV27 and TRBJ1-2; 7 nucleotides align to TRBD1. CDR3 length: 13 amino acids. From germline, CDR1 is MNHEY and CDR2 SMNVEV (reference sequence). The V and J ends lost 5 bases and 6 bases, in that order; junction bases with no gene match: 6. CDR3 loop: CASSTTGFHGYTF. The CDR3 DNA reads TGTGCCAGCAGTACGACAGGGTTTCATGGCTACACCTTC.

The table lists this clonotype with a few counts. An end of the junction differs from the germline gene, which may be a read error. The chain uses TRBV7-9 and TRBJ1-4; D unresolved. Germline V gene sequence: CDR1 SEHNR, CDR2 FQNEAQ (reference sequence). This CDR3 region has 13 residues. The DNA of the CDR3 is TGTGCCAGCAGCTTTACGAATAATGAAAGACTGTTTTTT. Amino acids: CASSFTNNERLFF.

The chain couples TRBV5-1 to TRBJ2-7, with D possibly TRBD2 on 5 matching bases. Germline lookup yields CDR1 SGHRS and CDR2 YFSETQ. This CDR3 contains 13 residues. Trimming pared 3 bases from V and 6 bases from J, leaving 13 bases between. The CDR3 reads CASSWEPPGEQYF. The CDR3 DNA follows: TGCGCCAGCAGCTGGGAGCCCCCGGGCGAGCAGTACTTC. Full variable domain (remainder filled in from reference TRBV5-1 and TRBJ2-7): KAGVTQTPRYLIKTRGQQVTLSCSPISGHRSVSWYQQTPGQGLQFLFEYFSETQRNKGNFPGRFSGRQFSNSRSEMNVSTLELGDSALYLCASSWEPPGEQYFGPGTRLTVT.

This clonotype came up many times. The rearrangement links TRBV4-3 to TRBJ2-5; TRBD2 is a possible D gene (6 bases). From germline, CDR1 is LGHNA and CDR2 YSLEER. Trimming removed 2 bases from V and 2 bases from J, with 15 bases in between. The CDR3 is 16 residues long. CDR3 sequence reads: CASSQNGEVPQETQYF. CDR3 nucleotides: TGCGCCAGCAGCCAAAACGGGGAGGTCCCACAAGAGACCCAGTACTTC.

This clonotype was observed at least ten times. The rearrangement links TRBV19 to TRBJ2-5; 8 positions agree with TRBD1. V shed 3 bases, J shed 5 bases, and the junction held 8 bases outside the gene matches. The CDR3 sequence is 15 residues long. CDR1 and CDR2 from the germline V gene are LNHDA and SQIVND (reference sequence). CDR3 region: CASSITAGGMETQYF. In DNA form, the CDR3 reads TGTGCCAGTAGTATTACGGCAGGGGGCATGGAGACCCAGTACTTC.

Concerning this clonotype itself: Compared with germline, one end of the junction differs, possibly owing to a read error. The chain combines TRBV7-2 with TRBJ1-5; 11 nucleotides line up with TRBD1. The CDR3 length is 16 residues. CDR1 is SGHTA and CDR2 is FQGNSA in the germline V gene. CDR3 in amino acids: CVSSLGTGGSNQPQHF. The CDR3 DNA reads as TGTGTCAGCAGCTTGGGGACAGGGGGGAGCAATCAGCCCCAGCATTTT.

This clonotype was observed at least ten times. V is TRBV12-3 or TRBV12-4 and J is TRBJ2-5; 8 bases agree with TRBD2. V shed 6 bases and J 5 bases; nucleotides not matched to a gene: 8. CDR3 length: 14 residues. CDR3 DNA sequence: TGTGCCAGCAGCCCGGGGGGGGTCTGGGAGACCCAGTACTTC. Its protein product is CASSPGGVWETQYF.

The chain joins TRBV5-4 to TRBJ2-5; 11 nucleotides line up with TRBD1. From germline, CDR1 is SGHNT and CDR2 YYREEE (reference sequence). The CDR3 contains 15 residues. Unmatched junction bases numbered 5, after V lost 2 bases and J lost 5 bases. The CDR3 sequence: CASSFAGTGGETQYF. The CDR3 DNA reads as TGTGCCAGCAGCTTTGCCGGGACAGGGGGGGAGACCCAGTACTTC.

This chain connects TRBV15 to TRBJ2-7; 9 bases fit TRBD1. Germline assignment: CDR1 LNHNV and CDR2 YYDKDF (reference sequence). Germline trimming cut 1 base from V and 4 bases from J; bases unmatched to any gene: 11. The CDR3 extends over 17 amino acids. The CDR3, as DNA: TGTGCCACCAGCAGAGCCCCCACTACAGGGGGCGGATACGAGCAGTACTTC. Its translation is CATSRAPTTGGGYEQYF.

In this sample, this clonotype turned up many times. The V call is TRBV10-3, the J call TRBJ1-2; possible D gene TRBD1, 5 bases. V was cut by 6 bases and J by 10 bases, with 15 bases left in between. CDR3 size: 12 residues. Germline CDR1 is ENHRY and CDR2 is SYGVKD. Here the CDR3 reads CAISRDQTTYTF. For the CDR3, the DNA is TGTGCCATCAGCCGGGACCAAACCACCTACACCTTC.

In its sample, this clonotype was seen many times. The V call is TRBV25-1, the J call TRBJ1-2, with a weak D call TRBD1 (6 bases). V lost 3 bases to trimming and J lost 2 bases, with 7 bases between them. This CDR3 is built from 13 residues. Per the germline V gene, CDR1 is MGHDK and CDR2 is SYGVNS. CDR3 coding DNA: TGTGCCAGCAGTGATACAGGGAACTATGGCTACACCTTC. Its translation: CASSDTGNYGYTF.

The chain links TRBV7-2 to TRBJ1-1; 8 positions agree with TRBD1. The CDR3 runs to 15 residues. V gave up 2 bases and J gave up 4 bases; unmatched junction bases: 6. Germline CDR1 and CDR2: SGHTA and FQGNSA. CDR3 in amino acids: CASSLRTGLGTEAFF. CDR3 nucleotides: TGTGCCAGCAGCTTAAGGACAGGGTTGGGCACTGAAGCTTTCTTT.

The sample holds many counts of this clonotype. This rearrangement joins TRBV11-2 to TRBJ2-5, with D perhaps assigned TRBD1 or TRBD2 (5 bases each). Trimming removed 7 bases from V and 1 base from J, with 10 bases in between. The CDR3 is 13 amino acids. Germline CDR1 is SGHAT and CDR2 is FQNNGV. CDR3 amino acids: CASTEGRQETQYF. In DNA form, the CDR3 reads TGTGCCAGCACCGAGGGGCGCCAAGAGACCCAGTACTTC.

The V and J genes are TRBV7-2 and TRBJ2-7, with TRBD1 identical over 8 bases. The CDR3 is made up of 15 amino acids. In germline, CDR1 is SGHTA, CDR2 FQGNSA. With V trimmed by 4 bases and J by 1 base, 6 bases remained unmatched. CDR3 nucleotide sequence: TGTGCCAGCAGCTACCGGACAGGGCCATCCTACGAGCAGTACTTC. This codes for CASSYRTGPSYEQYF.

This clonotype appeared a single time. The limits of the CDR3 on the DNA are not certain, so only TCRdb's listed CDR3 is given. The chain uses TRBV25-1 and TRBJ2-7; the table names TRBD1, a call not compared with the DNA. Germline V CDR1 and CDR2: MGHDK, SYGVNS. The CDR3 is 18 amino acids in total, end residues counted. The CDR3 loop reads CASSIYLCSALLGGEQYF.

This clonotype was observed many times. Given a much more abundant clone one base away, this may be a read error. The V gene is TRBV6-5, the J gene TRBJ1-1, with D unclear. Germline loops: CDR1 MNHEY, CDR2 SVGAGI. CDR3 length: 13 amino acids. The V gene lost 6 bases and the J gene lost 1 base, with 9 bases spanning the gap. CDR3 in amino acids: CASSVYENTEAFF. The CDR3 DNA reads TGTGCCAGCAGCGTATATGAGAACACTGAAGCTTTCTTT.

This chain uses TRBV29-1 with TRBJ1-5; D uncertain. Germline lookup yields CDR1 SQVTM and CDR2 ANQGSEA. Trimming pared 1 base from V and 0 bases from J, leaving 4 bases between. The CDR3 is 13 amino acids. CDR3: CSVEVDSNQPQHF. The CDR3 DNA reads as TGCAGCGTTGAAGTTGATAGCAATCAGCCCCAGCATTTT. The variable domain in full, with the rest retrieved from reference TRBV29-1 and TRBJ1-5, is SAVISQKPSRDICQRGTSLTIQCQVDSQVTMMFWYRQQPGQSLTLIATANQGSEATYESGFVIDKFPISRPNLTFSTLTVSNMSPEDSSIYLCSVEVDSNQPQHFGDGTRLSIL.

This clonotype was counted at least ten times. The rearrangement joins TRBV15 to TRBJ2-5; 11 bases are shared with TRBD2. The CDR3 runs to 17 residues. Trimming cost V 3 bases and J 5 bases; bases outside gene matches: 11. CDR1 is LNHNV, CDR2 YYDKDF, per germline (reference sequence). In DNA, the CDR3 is TGTGCCACCAGCAGCCCTCCCCGGCTAGCGGGAGGCGAGACCCAGTACTTC. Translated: CATSSPPRLAGGETQYF.